This is a list of T cell receptor beta chains from one sample in a study of T cell changes during pregnancy in multiple sclerosis. Clones were read by immunoSEQ multiplex PCR, and TCRdb kept only the in-frame ones, dropping some. The sample gives tens of thousands of clones, 88% of which show up once; roughly 0.7% is in the top ten. Sequenced here: CD4+ T cells from peripheral blood mononuclear cells, sampled in the first trimester of pregnancy. These receptors all stem from a female donor in good health, enrolled as a control in a pregnancy study. The conserved cysteine and the conserved F or W are not part of the CDR3 here. D genes are given only for firm matches.

j_call d_call v_call cdr3_aa
TRBJ2-7 . TRBV5-1 ASSLNSYEQY
TRBJ2-2 TRBD1 TRBV5-4 ASSPLRTGGTGELF
TRBJ1-1 TRBD1 TRBV2 ASIHRTGGTEAF
TRBJ1-1 TRBD1 TRBV6-1 ATRGGWTGIEAF
TRBJ2-1 TRBD2 TRBV15 ATSRGGTRGWDEQF
TRBJ1-1 . TRBV30 AWIFYAGVTEAF
TRBJ2-5 . TRBV6-1 ASSKGWGQETQY
TRBJ2-1 TRBD2 TRBV5-1 ASSTSAGGIYNEQF
TRBJ2-3 TRBD2 TRBV18 ASSPTSVEDTQY
TRBJ2-1 TRBD1 TRBV9 ASSFTEGQIGDEQF
TRBJ2-1 TRBD2 TRBV9 ASSVDSGGALPYNEQF
TRBJ2-7 . TRBV18 ASSPPGTSRKPEQY
TRBJ2-7 . TRBV5-1 ASSLRGATYEQY
TRBJ1-5 TRBD1 TRBV29-1 SVAGTGKNQPQH
TRBJ1-2 . TRBV28 ASSLPGANYGYT
TRBJ2-1 TRBD2 TRBV12-5 ASGPGTSGGVNNEQF
. TRBD2 TRBV19 ASSIDLLAGDYEQY
TRBJ2-5 . TRBV5-1 ASSTNGETQY
TRBJ1-1 . TRBV7-6 ASSLVGLEAF
TRBJ1-1 TRBD1 TRBV5-1 ASSTGLMNTEAF
TRBJ2-7 TRBD1 TRBV19 ASSITGTGGNEQY
TRBJ1-4 . TRBV5-1 ASSLDRTTNEKLF
TRBJ1-1 . TRBV28 ASRRQVWNTEAF
TRBJ1-6 TRBD1 TRBV6-4 ASSAGTGVSPLH
TRBJ1-3 . TRBV30 AIIVVNTIY
TRBJ2-3 . TRBV14 ASSPQRGGGTDTQY
TRBJ1-1 TRBD1 TRBV18 ASSPRGGTGANTEAF
TRBJ2-1 . TRBV5-6 ASSLINLDYNEQF
TRBJ2-6 . TRBV19 ASSSQAVGANVLT
TRBJ1-1 . TRBV5-1 ASSSRYREGDTEAF
TRBJ2-7 TRBD1 TRBV7-2 ASSLQAGTGASYEQY
TRBJ1-3 TRBD1 TRBV5-1 ASSLTGHLGNTIY
TRBJ2-1 . TRBV27 ASSPLGNEQF
TRBJ2-3 . TRBV7-9 ASSSTSVATDTQY
TRBJ2-1 . TRBV2 ATKRGGLSGNEQF
TRBJ1-3 . TRBV5-5 ASSYSAGNTIY
TRBJ1-4 TRBD1 TRBV9 ASSAQTGGVEKLF
TRBJ2-3 TRBD2 TRBV5-1 ASKPGGTPDTQY
TRBJ1-1 . TRBV6-4 ASSRGPDTEAF
TRBJ1-3 TRBD1 TRBV9 ASSSMQGAPNTIY
TRBJ2-1 TRBD2 TRBV28 ASSLSASGKNNEQF
TRBJ2-2 . TRBV11-2 ASSPQVIAGELF
TRBJ1-1 TRBD1 TRBV5-1 ASSSDRSRVRGTEAF
TRBJ1-2 . TRBV27 ASSDPSRGGYGYT
TRBJ2-7 TRBD2 TRBV4-2 ASSQDIAGVYEQY
TRBJ1-6 TRBD1 TRBV30 AWAGQGNSPLH
TRBJ2-5 TRBD2 TRBV5-6 ASSWGLADFQETQY
TRBJ2-1 . TRBV7-8 ASSWVLEGNEQF
TRBJ2-7 . TRBV7-9 ASRGQLTYEQY
TRBJ1-2 . TRBV11-2 ASSRDKYGYT
TRBJ1-2 TRBD1 TRBV14 ASSQDRSGNYGYT
TRBJ1-2 TRBD1 TRBV11-2 ASSLVPGQGYYGYT
TRBJ2-2 . TRBV29-1 SVGVAVNTGELF
TRBJ1-2 TRBD1 TRBV5-1 ASSLGTGGYGYT
TRBJ2-3 . TRBV7-2 ASSRDYTSTDTQY
TRBJ1-2 TRBD1 TRBV10-3 AIWGQGDGYT
TRBJ1-5 . TRBV6-5 ASSKRTDNQPQH
TRBJ2-1 TRBD2 TRBV5-1 ASSLGTSGDNEQF
TRBJ1-1 TRBD1 TRBV6-1 ASSEGGTEAF
TRBJ1-2 . TRBV27 ASGSGTGYGYT